This T cell receptor beta chain was observed in a study of OX40 agonist ivuxolimab in advanced cancers. With respect to the entire study: The costimulatory receptor OX40 (CD134) was targeted by ivuxolimab, a fully human IgG2 agonistic monoclonal antibody. Intravenous ivuxolimab was administered to patients every 2 weeks at six dose levels: 0.01, 0.1, 0.3, 1.5, 3 and 10 mg/kg. Among the approximately 50 dose-escalation patients, around 20 had hepatocellular carcinoma, about 15 melanoma, 9 renal cell carcinoma and 9 head and neck cancer. In the dose-escalation cohort, 75% to 90% of patients were male, and the mean age was roughly 60 years with a range of about 20 to 90. Patients were allowed to have had prior anti-PD-1, anti-PD-L1 or anti-CTLA-4 therapy, and around two fifths of the dose-escalation patients had been treated with checkpoint inhibitors. Partial responses occurred in three dose-escalation patients: two with cutaneous melanoma and one with hepatocellular carcinoma. The purpose of peripheral TCRbeta sequencing was to test whether ivuxolimab changed TCR sequence diversity and led to clonal T-cell expansion. The paper covers the monotherapy dose-escalation part of the phase I ivuxolimab trial, which included N = 52 patients. Summary of the overall study and its limitations: Low levels of normalized T-cell clonal expansion were also seen in some patients who did not respond. On average, CD8+ T cells showed more expanded clones than CD4+ T cells after ivuxolimab. At doses from 0.1 to 3.0 mg/kg, clonal expansion was seen in both CD4+ and CD8+ blood T cells between baseline and week 6. Which antigens the clonally expanded peripheral T cells were specific for was not determined. In the 0.1-3.0 mg/kg groups, partial responders were among the patients with the lowest normalized peripheral clonal expansion, particularly in CD8+ T cells.

Compared with germline, V lacks 4 bases and J lacks 2 bases; bases without a gene match: 7. Looking up the germline V gene (reference sequence) yields CDR1 WNHNN and CDR2 SYGVQD. The CDR3 sequence holds 15 residues, the cysteine and phenylalanine included. Of all the DNA, just the CDR3 is kept, 45 bases in frame from base 1. Patients with a history of autoimmune disease or receiving systemic immunosuppression were excluded from the trial. In every dose cohort, peripheral blood was drawn for TCR sequencing at baseline, cycle 4 day 1, and cycle 7 day 1. Samples were obtained from an open-label, multicenter, first-in-human phase I dose-escalation trial of ivuxolimab. Adults with locally advanced or metastatic melanoma, renal cell carcinoma, hepatocellular carcinoma or head and neck squamous cell carcinoma were enrolled in the trial. Before TCR sequencing, CD4+ T cells and CD8+ T cells were sorted from peripheral blood as separate populations.

Notes on this clone: Its cognate antigen has yet to be identified. Base qualities are not at hand, and no much larger clone is one base apart.

Genomic DNA was extracted from sorted cells for sequencing of the TCRbeta CDR3 region. TCRbeta CDR3 regions were sequenced using the immunoSEQ Assay. As stored in TCRdb, this immuneACCESS dataset retains in-frame rearrangements with V and J assigned. A fraction of the clones does not appear; measured against another copy, unresolved V genes explain less than half of the discrepancy, and the remainder lacks a known reason. In this sample the table shows approximately 74,000 clones, roughly 91% of which occur a single time. 0.32% of the sample is held by the ten biggest clonotypes. The chain was built from TRBV10-1 and TRBJ2-7, with 8 central nucleotides matching TRBD2. Source: CD4+ or CD8+ T cells sorted from blood, taken in a trial of the OX40 agonist ivuxolimab. This clonotype was sampled from an adult with an advanced solid tumor such as melanoma, head and neck, liver or kidney cancer. The DNA sequence follows: TGCGCCAGCAGTGTGTCCACTAGCGGAGCCTACGAGCAGTACTTC. Its protein reads: CASSVSTSGAYEQYF.